This is a list of T cell receptor beta chains from one sample in a study of T cell responses to AZD1222 COVID-19 vaccine. Clones were sequenced by immunoSEQ multiplex PCR, and TCRdb holds only the in-frame ones, with some missing. The top ten hold under 14% of the sample, which has 150,000 to 200,000 clones, approximately 86% seen once. The sequenced sample was peripheral blood, obtained 28 days after the second AZD1222 dose. The source is an adult who received the AZD1222 COVID-19 vaccine. Both conserved end residues are part of each CDR3. A D gene is named only where the DNA matches it firmly. Where a row states a size, it is once, few, many or the class of an expanded clone; other rows omit it.

-	TRBV27	13	TRBJ2-1	-	TGTGCCAGCCGCTTATGGGGTGACAATGAGCAGTTCTTC	CASRLWGDNEQFF
-	TRBV9	13	TRBJ1-2	-	TGTGCCAGCAGCCCGGAGCCCCTTCGTGGCTACACCTTC	CASSPEPLRGYTF
-	TRBV18	16	TRBJ1-2	-	TGTGCCAGCTCACCAGAGACAGGCCTGGGTCACTATGGCTACACCTTC	CASSPETGLGHYGYTF
TRBD2	TRBV5-1	16	TRBJ2-2	once	TGCGCCAGCAGCTTGTTGGCGCTAGCGGGTACCGGGGAGCTGTTTTTT	CASSLLALAGTGELFF
TRBD1	TRBV7-8	14	TRBJ2-5	few	TGTGCCAGCAGCACGGACAGGGGGCAAGAGACCCAGTACTTC	CASSTDRGQETQYF
TRBD1	TRBV4-1	14	TRBJ2-7	-	TGCGCCAGCAGCCTACGGGACAGGGCCTACGAGCAGTACTTC	CASSLRDRAYEQYF
TRBD1	TRBV13	15	TRBJ1-5	-	TGTGCCAGCAGCTTGCGCAGGGGGAGCAATCAGCCCCAGCATTTT	CASSLRRGSNQPQHF
-	TRBV30	12	TRBJ2-7	-	TGTGCCTGGAGTGTGTCCCCATACGAGCAGTACTTC	CAWSVSPYEQYF
-	TRBV6-5	14	TRBJ1-1	-	TGTGCCAGCAGTTACACCTACAGCCGGATTGAAGCTTTCTTT	CASSYTYSRIEAFF
-	TRBV2	13	TRBJ2-1	-	TGTGCCAGCAGAGTTGACAGGATAGGGGAGCAGTTCTTC	CASRVDRIGEQFF
-	TRBV27	13	TRBJ2-7	-	TGTGCCAGCAAACGGGGGCCCCACTACGAGCAGTACTTC	CASKRGPHYEQYF
TRBD1	TRBV9	15	TRBJ2-7	-	TGTGCCAGCAGCGTAGGACAGGGGCCTTCCTACGAGCAGTACTTC	CASSVGQGPSYEQYF
TRBD1	TRBV7-2	18	TRBJ2-1	once	TGTGCCAGCAGCCCGAGAAGGGGACAGACACATACCTACAATGAGCAGTTCTTC	CASSPRRGQTHTYNEQFF
-	TRBV9	15	TRBJ1-2	-	TGTGCCAGCAGCGTAGAGGCAGAGATCTACTATGGCTACACCTTC	CASSVEAEIYYGYTF
TRBD1	TRBV6-5	15	TRBJ2-7	few	TGTGCCAGCAGTTACTCCCCGACAGGGCTGAACGAGCAGTACTTC	CASSYSPTGLNEQYF
-	TRBV7-9	18	TRBJ1-5	-	TGTGCCAGCAGCTTAGATCGACTCGGGGCGGATAGCAATCAGCCCCAGCATTTT	CASSLDRLGADSNQPQHF
-	TRBV9	15	TRBJ2-1	-	TGTGCCAGCAGCGTTCCGGGGAGCTCCTACAATGAGCAGTTCTTC	CASSVPGSSYNEQFF
-	TRBV3-1/TRBV3-2	14	TRBJ1-5	-	TGTGCCAGCAGCCAAGATAGGGTGATACAGCCCCAGCATTTT	CASSQDRVIQPQHF
-	TRBV5-1	15	TRBJ1-1	-	TGCGCCAGCACCTGGGGACCAGGGACAAACACTGAAGCTTTCTTT	CASTWGPGTNTEAFF
-	TRBV11-1	15	TRBJ1-5	once	TGTGCCAGCAGCCAGGACGGACCTAGCAATCAGCCCCAGCATTTT	CASSQDGPSNQPQHF
-	TRBV30	17	TRBJ1-1	-	TGTGCCTGGAGTCCCGTCCTACCATTCGTCATGAACACTGAAGCTTTCTTT	CAWSPVLPFVMNTEAFF
TRBD1	TRBV9	14	TRBJ1-1	-	TGTGCCAGCAGCGGACAGGGTATGAACACTGAAGCTTTCTTT	CASSGQGMNTEAFF